Below, 23 T cell receptor beta chains from the same sample are listed, as sequenced in a study of cytomegalovirus exposure and HLA in healthy donors. Assay used: immunoSEQ multiplex PCR; TCRdb lists only in-frame clones, some missing. Among hundreds of thousands of clones listed, more than 80% were seen once. The sequenced material came from PBMCs. The receptor set was obtained from a woman aged 18-29 years in good health and CMV-seronegative.

This chain joins TRBV5-1 and TRBJ1-2; TRBD1 matches 8 bases. V was clipped by 2 bases and J by 6 bases; unmatched bases: 6. Germline loops: CDR1 SGHRS, CDR2 YFSETQ. This CDR3 is 14 amino acids long. The chain's CDR3 is CASSFRQGSHGYTF. Here the CDR3 DNA reads TGCGCCAGCAGCTTCAGACAGGGGTCCCATGGCTACACCTTC. Full variable domain (rest looked up from reference TRBV5-1 and TRBJ1-2): KAGVTQTPRYLIKTRGQQVTLSCSPISGHRSVSWYQQTPGQGLQFLFEYFSETQRNKGNFPGRFSGRQFSNSRSEMNVSTLELGDSALYLCASSFRQGSHGYTFGSGTRLTVV.

The rearrangement uses TRBV7-9 and TRBJ1-1; no clear D. This CDR3 comprises 13 residues. Germline CDR1 and CDR2: SEHNR and FQNEAQ (reference sequence). V was clipped by 6 bases and J by 2 bases, with 10 bases between them. CDR3 loop: CASRFSVNTEAFF. CDR3 coding DNA: TGTGCCAGCAGGTTCTCAGTCAACACTGAAGCTTTCTTT.

The chain uses TRBV7-2 and TRBJ2-2; TRBD2 matches 12 bases. V lost 6 bases to trimming and J lost 7 bases; unmatched junction nucleotides: 15. In germline, CDR1 is SGHTA, CDR2 FQGNSA. CDR3 length equals 18 residues. Here the CDR3 reads CASRRGASGRASYGELFF. CDR3 nucleotide sequence: TGTGCCAGCAGGAGAGGGGCTAGCGGGAGGGCCAGTTACGGGGAGCTGTTTTTT.

The chain joins TRBV28 to TRBJ1-2, with D perhaps TRBD1 (6 bases). CDR1 is MDHEN and CDR2 is SYDVKM in the germline V gene. Trimming pared 6 bases from V and 8 bases from J, leaving 16 bases between. The length of the CDR3 is 13 residues. CDR3 nucleotides: TGTGCCAGCAGGAAAGGGGGATTTGCAGGCTACACCTTC. Amino acid sequence: CASRKGGFAGYTF.

V usage is TRBV4-1 and J usage is TRBJ1-1, with D perhaps TRBD1 (5 bases). Germline-derived CDR1 and CDR2 are MGHRA and YSYEKL. CDR3 length equals 14 residues. V shed 1 base and J shed 1 base, with 7 bases lying between them. CDR3: CASSQATANTEAFF. The CDR3 DNA follows: TGCGCCAGCAGCCAAGCGACAGCGAACACTGAAGCTTTCTTT.

This rearrangement joins TRBV19 to TRBJ2-3; the match to TRBD2 covers 12 bases. V was clipped by 7 bases and J by 4 bases; unmatched bases: 15. Germline V gives CDR1 LNHDA, CDR2 SQIVND (reference sequence). CDR3 length: 18 amino acids. DNA of the CDR3: TGTGCCAGTACGCCCGGCCTAGCGGGAGGGCCTCTTCCAGATACGCAGTATTTT. It yields the protein CASTPGLAGGPLPDTQYF. The full variable domain, rest sourced from reference TRBV19 and TRBJ2-3, is DGGITQSPKYLFRKEGQNVTLSCEQNLNHDAMYWYRQDPGQGLRLIYYSQIVNDFQKGDIAEGYSVSREKKESFPLTVTSAQKNPTAFYLCASTPGLAGGPLPDTQYFGPGTRLTVL.

The CDR3 sequence: CASSQDRPRADTQYF. CDR3 bases: TGTGCCAGCAGCCAAGATCGCCCCCGGGCAGATACGCAGTATTTT. The chain employs TRBV14 and TRBJ2-3; unclear D gene. V shed 0 bases and J shed 4 bases, with 11 bases lying between them. Germline CDR1 is SGHDN and CDR2 is FVKESK. CDR3 length equals 15 residues.

This clone was detected a few times. The chain combines TRBV30 with TRBJ2-5, with 8 bases matching TRBD1. CDR3 length equals 13 residues. Germline-derived CDR1 and CDR2 are GTSNPN and SVGIG (reference sequence). The V and J ends lost 8 bases and 4 bases, in that order; junction bases with no gene match: 9. CDR3 loop: CAGQWGTGETQYF. CDR3 DNA: TGTGCCGGCCAGTGGGGGACAGGAGAGACCCAGTACTTC.

The gene calls are TRBV4-1 and TRBJ1-1, with 7 positions matching TRBD1. CDR1 and CDR2 from the germline V gene are MGHRA and YSYEKL. With V trimmed by 0 bases and J by 4 bases, 11 bases remained unmatched. There are 17 residues in the CDR3. The CDR3 protein is CASSQDPLTGVGTEAFF. DNA of the CDR3: TGCGCCAGCAGCCAAGACCCCTTAACAGGGGTCGGCACTGAAGCTTTCTTT.

The chain links TRBV28 to TRBJ2-1; a possible D gene is TRBD2 (6 bases). The CDR3 loop spans 18 amino acids. Germline CDR1 reads MDHEN; CDR2 reads SYDVKM. V lost 3 bases and J 0 bases, leaving 18 bases between the germline ends. The CDR3 reads CASSFAGTSGRSYNEQFF. CDR3 nucleotides: TGTGCCAGCAGTTTCGCGGGGACCTCAGGCCGCTCCTACAATGAGCAGTTCTTC.

This clone appeared a single time. The V gene is TRBV11-2, the J gene TRBJ2-3; D perhaps matches TRBD2 (6 bases). Germline CDR1 is SGHAT and CDR2 is FQNNGV. Trimming stripped 2 bases from V and 1 base from J, with 10 bases between. This CDR3 contains 15 residues. CDR3 residues: CASSLFGTGTDTQYF. In DNA form, the CDR3 reads TGTGCCAGCAGCTTATTTGGGACTGGCACAGATACGCAGTATTTT. Filled out from reference TRBV11-2 and TRBJ2-3, the complete variable domain reads EAGVAQSPRYKIIEKRQSVAFWCNPISGHATLYWYQQILGQGPKLLIQFQNNGVVDDSQLPKDRFSAERLKGVDSTLKIQPAKLEDSAVYLCASSLFGTGTDTQYFGPGTRLTVL.

This chain connects TRBV11-2 to TRBJ2-2; possibly TRBD1 for D (6 bases). Trimming shortened V by 1 base and J by 4 bases, and 13 bases separated the two germline ends. The CDR3 loop spans 16 amino acids. The germline CDR1 and CDR2 sequences are SGHAT and FQNNGV. The CDR3 bases are TGTGCCAGCAGCTTAGGGACAGCCTCCGGCACCGGGGAGCTGTTTTTT. Its translation is CASSLGTASGTGELFF.

V gene TRBV5-6 combines with J gene TRBJ2-7; 7 nucleotides align to TRBD2. The CDR3 is 17 residues long. CDR1 is SGHDT and CDR2 is YYEEEE in the germline V gene. V dropped 0 bases and J dropped 0; count of bases not matched to a gene: 9. The CDR3 DNA is TGTGCCAGCAGCTTGGGCTTTGCGGGGGAGAACTCCTACGAGCAGTACTTC. Protein product: CASSLGFAGENSYEQYF.

V usage is TRBV28 and J usage is TRBJ1-2; 7 positions match TRBD1. The CDR3 spans 13 residues. Germline loops: CDR1 MDHEN, CDR2 SYDVKM. Trimming took 8 bases from V and 4 from J; bases not matched to a gene: 7. The CDR3 region has the DNA TGTGCCAGCGAGACAGGGCAGGGCTATGGCTACACCTTC. This gives the protein CASETGQGYGYTF.

This chain connects TRBV2 to TRBJ2-5; 7 bases are shared with TRBD2. CDR3 length equals 14 residues. The junction had 6 bases not matched to a gene; V was cut back by 6 bases and J by 2 bases. Germline V gene data show CDR1 as SNHLY and CDR2 as FYNNEI. CDR3 coding DNA: TGTGCCAGCAGAGCCGGGACTACTCAAGAGACCCAGTACTTC. It translates to CASRAGTTQETQYF.

The chain uses TRBV30 and TRBJ2-2; 8 bases fit TRBD2. The germline CDR1 and CDR2 sequences are GTSNPN and SVGIG (reference sequence). This CDR3 region has 15 residues. Trimming took 5 bases from V and 6 from J; bases not matched to a gene: 11. CDR3 nucleotide sequence: TGTGCCTGGCGTGGTCGAGCGGGAGCGGCCGGGGAGCTGTTTTTT. It codes for CAWRGRAGAAGELFF.

V usage is TRBV4-2 and J usage is TRBJ2-7, with TRBD2 as a possible D gene (7 bases). The CDR3 consists of 14 residues. Germline CDR1 reads LGHNA; CDR2 reads YNFKEQ. Trimming removed 3 bases at V and 3 bases at J, with 12 bases between. CDR3 coding DNA: TGTGCCAGCAGCCAGGGCGGGGGCAGCTACGAGCAGTACTTC. This encodes CASSQGGGSYEQYF.

The rearrangement joins TRBV28 to TRBJ2-1, with 8 bases identical to TRBD1. The germline V gene has CDR1 MDHEN and CDR2 SYDVKM. The CDR3 length is 15 residues. V shed 5 bases, J shed 6 bases, and the junction held 9 bases outside the gene matches. CDR3 nucleotide sequence: TGTGCCAGCAGTCGACCAGGGGGCGCGGCCAATGAGCAGTTCTTC. It specifies CASSRPGGAANEQFF. Complete variable domain (other parts from reference TRBV28 and TRBJ2-1): DVKVTQSSRYLVKRTGEKVFLECVQDMDHENMFWYRQDPGLGLRLIYFSYDVKMKEKGDIPEGYSVSREKKERFSLILESASTNQTSMYLCASSRPGGAANEQFFGPGTRLTVL.

The rearrangement uses TRBV29-1 and TRBJ2-3; D possibly corresponds to TRBD2 (6 bases). From germline, CDR1 is SQVTM and CDR2 ANQGSEA. The length of the CDR3 is 17 residues. The V and J ends lost 0 bases and 5 bases respectively, with 21 bases between them. The CDR3 sequence is CSVEDVARTITGDTQYF. The CDR3 region has the DNA TGCAGCGTTGAAGATGTAGCGAGGACTATCACGGGAGATACGCAGTATTTT.

The rearrangement links TRBV6-5 to TRBJ1-2, with D perhaps matching TRBD1 (6 bases). The CDR3 length is 12 residues. Per germline, CDR1 MNHEY and CDR2 SVGAGI. V lost 6 bases and J 4 bases, leaving 9 bases between the germline ends. The CDR3 DNA follows: TGTGCCAGCAGCAGGGGAACCTATGGCTACACCTTC. Its protein product is CASSRGTYGYTF.

The rearrangement links TRBV5-4 to TRBJ1-2; 11 positions agree with TRBD1. Germline values: CDR1 SGHNT, CDR2 YYREEE (reference sequence). CDR3 length: 17 residues. Germline trimming cut 4 bases from V and 6 bases from J; bases unmatched to any gene: 14. The CDR3 nucleotides read TGTGCCAGCAGCCGATATAGAAGCGGGACAGGGGGTGATGGCTACACCTTC. This codes for CASSRYRSGTGGDGYTF.

The rearrangement joins TRBV2 to TRBJ2-7, with TRBD1 as a possible D gene (5 bases). Germline assignment: CDR1 SNHLY and CDR2 FYNNEI. The CDR3 spans 15 residues. The germline V and J ends were trimmed by 2 bases and 2 bases, with 13 bases remaining between them. The CDR3 nucleotides are TGTGCCAGCAGTGAAAATACAGGAAATCCCTACGAGCAGTACTTC. It is translated as CASSENTGNPYEQYF.

This chain joins TRBV28 and TRBJ1-2; a possible D gene is TRBD1 (6 bases). The CDR3 runs to 16 residues. V was shortened by 3 bases and J by 0 bases, with 14 bases between the two germline ends. Germline CDR1 MDHEN, CDR2 SYDVKM. The CDR3 loop reads CASSLAVRGTNYGYTF. CDR3 nucleotide sequence: TGTGCCAGCAGTTTGGCCGTGAGGGGGACTAACTATGGCTACACCTTC.